These T cell receptor beta chains were read from a single sample in a study of CD8+ T cells in alopecia areata. Libraries were prepared by immunoSEQ multiplex PCR; TCRdb keeps only in-frame clonotypes and omits some of them. The sample records roughly 180,000 clones, roughly 46% being singletons. The sample was CD8+ T cells sorted from blood, taken around week 53, from a patient treated with tofacitinib. The receptors were gathered from a human donor with alopecia areata. Each CDR3 is given with its conserved first and last residue. A D gene is named only where the DNA matches it firmly. Clone size is shown for a subset of rows, as once, few, many or a class of expanded clone.

.,few,TRBV29-1,TRBJ2-5,CSAWTGGETQYF,TGCAGCGCATGGACTGGGGGAGAGACCCAGTACTTC
.,.,TRBV11-1,TRBJ2-7,CASSPTTGTPISYEQYF,TGTGCCAGCAGCCCAACGACCGGGACCCCTATATCCTACGAGCAGTACTTC
.,.,TRBV27,TRBJ1-6,CASTSGGARPLHF,TGTGCCAGCACATCAGGCGGGGCCCGGCCCCTCCACTTT
.,.,TRBV29-1,TRBJ1-2,CSVDGNPIYGYTF,TGCAGCGTTGATGGGAACCCAATCTATGGCTACACCTTC
.,.,TRBV2,TRBJ2-7,CASRDLKVEQYF,TGTGCCAGCAGGGACTTGAAGGTCGAGCAGTACTTC
TRBD2,.,TRBV7-9,TRBJ2-5,CASRPRLAGVPETQYF,TGTGCCAGCAGACCTCGACTAGCGGGGGTCCCAGAGACCCAGTACTTC
TRBD1,.,TRBV5-6,TRBJ2-7,CASSWVTGFAYEQYF,TGTGCCAGCAGCTGGGTGACAGGGTTTGCCTACGAGCAGTACTTC
TRBD1,.,TRBV9,TRBJ2-5,CASSVGTGSETQYF,TGTGCCAGCAGCGTCGGGACAGGGAGTGAGACCCAGTACTTC
.,few,TRBV25-1,TRBJ1-2,CASSESVLYGYTF,TGTGCCAGCAGTGAAAGTGTGCTCTATGGCTACACCTTC
TRBD2,.,TRBV4-2,TRBJ2-3,CASSPHGLAGGTTDTQYF,TGTGCCAGCAGCCCTCACGGACTAGCGGGGGGAACCACAGATACGCAGTATTTT
TRBD1,.,TRBV29-1,TRBJ2-5,CSAGQGEVETQYF,TGCAGCGCCGGACAGGGCGAGGTGGAGACCCAGTACTTC
.,.,TRBV6-5,TRBJ2-3,CASSSELAELTDTQYF,TGTGCCAGCAGTTCAGAACTGGCGGAGCTCACAGATACGCAGTATTTT
TRBD1,.,TRBV5-1,TRBJ2-5,CASSLMGQGQETQYF,TGCGCCAGCAGCTTGATGGGACAGGGCCAAGAGACCCAGTACTTC
.,.,TRBV4-1,TRBJ1-1,CASSPRVNTEAFF,TGCGCCAGCAGCCCGCGGGTTAACACTGAAGCTTTCTTT
.,.,TRBV6-5,TRBJ2-1,CASSRTRAFYNEQFF,TGTGCCAGCAGCCGTACCAGGGCCTTCTACAATGAGCAGTTCTTC
TRBD1,few,TRBV6-5,TRBJ2-3,CASSLGTGAITDTQYF,TGTGCCAGCAGTTTGGGGACAGGGGCGATCACAGATACGCAGTATTTT
TRBD1,.,TRBV6-5,TRBJ1-5,CASSPRDRDQPQHF,TGTGCCAGCAGTCCCCGGGACAGGGATCAGCCCCAGCATTTT
.,.,TRBV25-1,TRBJ2-2,CASSAKLAPAGELFF,TGTGCCAGCAGTGCTAAACTAGCTCCGGCCGGGGAGCTGTTTTTT
.,.,TRBV27,TRBJ2-1,CASSLSTGESYNEQFF,TGTGCCAGCAGTTTATCAACGGGGGAATCCTACAATGAGCAGTTCTTC
TRBD1,.,TRBV29-1,TRBJ1-6,CSVLTGYNSPLHF,TGCAGCGTTCTGACAGGGTATAATTCACCCCTCCACTTT
TRBD1,.,TRBV7-9,TRBJ2-1,CASGGQGGDEQFF,TGTGCCAGCGGAGGACAGGGCGGAGATGAGCAGTTCTTC
TRBD1,few,TRBV30,TRBJ1-1,CAWSAAGGLNTEAFF,TGTGCCTGGAGTGCTGCAGGGGGCCTCAACACTGAAGCTTTCTTT
TRBD1,.,TRBV6-6,TRBJ2-7,CASNFQDRGPYEQYF,TGTGCCAGCAACTTCCAGGACAGGGGACCCTACGAGCAGTACTTC
.,.,TRBV5-1,TRBJ1-4,CASSLAGQDEKLFF,TGCGCCAGCAGCTTGGCCGGGCAGGATGAAAAACTGTTTTTT
.,.,TRBV27,TRBJ1-1,CAAHTGTEAFF,TGTGCCGCACATACGGGCACTGAAGCTTTCTTT
.,.,TRBV5-4,TRBJ2-7,CASSLGRAYEQYF,TGTGCCAGCAGCTTGGGCAGGGCCTACGAGCAGTACTTC